This TCR beta chain was documented in a study of CD8 T cells in ankylosing spondylitis. This clonotype appeared a few times. Its antigen is unidentified. One entry per CDR3 protein results from TCRdb running MiXCR on the 5' RACE reads. The sample yields 120,000 to 150,000 distinct CDR3 sequences, 6.5% to 8.5% seen once. Study results and limitations: Disease-linked clones proved CD8+ and comparatively uncommon in peripheral blood. Reportedly, disease-linked clones are significantly enriched in ankylosing spondylitis patients' matched synovial fluid.

CDR3 length equals 15 residues. Germline CDR1 reads SQVTM; CDR2 reads ANQGSEA. Between the trimmed V and J ends, which lost 3 bases and 2 bases, there was a span of 16 bases. This sequence was found in a male donor with ankylosing spondylitis. This chain uses TRBV29-1 with TRBJ1-1; tentatively, D is TRBD1 (6 bases). The sample was synovial fluid, either unsorted or a sorted T cell fraction (not recorded which). Written as DNA, the CDR3 is TGCAGCGTTGAGGGCAGGGGCTCAGGAAACACTGAAGCTTTCTTT. This encodes CSVEGRGSGNTEAFF.